Below are 12 T cell receptor beta chains sequenced from a single sample in a study of Tregs in tolerant kidney transplant recipients. For these TCRs, the target antigens are not known. After around six days with irradiated graft donor PBMCs, CFSE-labeled recipient PBMCs were FACS-sorted. Measured with immunoSEQ multiplex PCR; TCRdb has only the in-frame clones, and not every one. This sample's table has around 1,700 clones. This specimen consisted of CD4+ T cells from blood cultured with allogeneic cells, obtained before the transplant. The receptors here all came from a human patient who received a combined kidney and bone marrow transplant.

By frequency, this clone is medium-sized (0.01 to 0.1%). The sequence runs out 3 residues before the end of the CDR3; the remainder is reconstructed from the germline J gene. J is TRBJ1-2 and V is TRBV30, with TRBD1 as a possible D gene (5 bases). Trimming took off 6 bases at V and 3 bases at J, with 11 bases between the two ends. CDR3 length: 12 residues. Germline CDR1 is GTSNPN and CDR2 is SVGIG (reference sequence). The part of the CDR3 DNA that was read is TGTGCCTGTCCACAGGCAGACTATGGC. The encoded protein is CACPQADYG. The full CDR3 sequence reads CACPQADYGYTF.

By frequency, this clone is medium-sized. The read halts 3 residues ahead of the CDR3 end, with the missing end drawn from the germline J gene. The V gene is TRBV19, the J gene TRBJ1-2, with a tentative D call TRBD1 (5 bases). V was clipped by 5 bases and J by 4 bases, with 17 bases between them. The germline CDR1 and CDR2 sequences are LNHDA and SQIVND (reference sequence). The CDR3 is 15 amino acids. The chain's CDR3 is CASSFHSSGSYGYTF. The part of the CDR3 DNA that was read is TGTGCCAGTAGTTTCCACTCTTCAGGGTCCTATGGC.

CDR3 sequence: CASSSPGQGASETQYF. Partial CDR3 DNA: TGTGCCAGCAGCTCCCCGGGACAGGGGGCTTCAGAGACC. The V call is TRBV5-4, the J call TRBJ2-5; 12 positions agree with TRBD1. The CDR3 goes on 3 residues after the read ends, and that part is filled in from the germline J gene. This CDR3 is built from 16 residues. The junction had 7 bases not matched to a gene; V was cut back by 3 bases and J by 4 bases. CDR1 is SGHNT and CDR2 is YYREEE in the germline V gene (reference sequence).

In terms of frequency, this clone is medium-sized (0.01 to 0.1%). The CDR3 is cut off 3 residues early in the read; its end comes from the germline J gene. The rearrangement uses TRBV19 and TRBJ2-1; TRBD1 matches at 10 bases. Trimming cost V 7 bases and J 9 bases; bases outside gene matches: 9. Germline CDR1 reads LNHDA; CDR2 reads SQIVND (reference sequence). This CDR3 contains 14 residues. The CDR3 loop reads CASTTGTGVVEQFF. Partial CDR3 DNA: TGTGCCAGTACAACCGGGACAGGGGTTGTTGAG.

Worth noting for this clone: The observed sequence ends 3 residues before the CDR3 terminus, with the missing tail filled in from the germline J gene. The rearrangement joins TRBV27 to TRBJ1-1, with D tentatively TRBD1 (5 bases). There are 15 residues in the CDR3. V lost 2 bases to trimming and J lost 0 bases, with 10 bases between them. Germline CDR1 is MNHEY and CDR2 is SMNVEV (reference sequence). The sequenced part of the CDR3 DNA is TGTGCCAGCAGTTTAAGGGGACTGATGAACACTGAA. Translation: CASSLRGLMNTE. The complete CDR3 reads CASSLRGLMNTEAFF.

This clone is deemed medium-sized by its frequency. The read stops 3 residues short of the end of the CDR3; the missing end is completed from the germline J gene. The V and J genes are TRBV5-1 and TRBJ2-5, with 8 bases that match TRBD1. The CDR3 has 14 amino acids. Trimming removed 7 bases from V and 4 bases from J; junction bases left unmatched: 9. The germline gives CDR1 SGHRS, CDR2 YFSETQ. The CDR3: CASAYGQGGETQYF. Incomplete CDR3 DNA: TGCGCCAGCGCCTACGGACAGGGTGGAGAGACC. The full variable domain, completed using reference TRBV5-1 and TRBJ2-5, is KAGVTQTPRYLIKTRGQQVTLSCSPISGHRSVSWYQQTPGQGLQFLFEYFSETQRNKGNFPGRFSGRQFSNSRSEMNVSTLELGDSALYLCASAYGQGGETQYFGPGTRLLVL.

On this clone itself: The read terminates 3 residues ahead of where the CDR3 ends, so the germline J gene completes it. The chain joins TRBV12-3 or TRBV12-4 to TRBJ2-1, with 12 bases identical to TRBD2. This CDR3 is built from 15 residues. Germline trimming cut 7 bases from V and 5 bases from J; bases unmatched to any gene: 6. The CDR3 bases that were read are TGTGCCAGCAACCTAGCGGGAGGGCCCCACAATGAG. This gives the protein CASNLAGGPHNE. The entire CDR3 sequence reads CASNLAGGPHNEQFF.

In terms of frequency, this clone is hyperexpanded (1% or more). The DNA ends 3 residues before the CDR3 does, and the rest of the CDR3 is filled in from the germline J gene. The genes are TRBV19 and TRBJ2-7; D gene unclear. This CDR3 comprises 11 residues. Germline assignment: CDR1 LNHDA and CDR2 SQIVND (reference sequence). Between the trimmed V and J ends, which lost 6 bases and 3 bases, there was a span of 6 bases. The part of the CDR3 DNA that was read is TGTGCCAGTAGAAACGGCTACGAG. Translating it yields CASRNGYE. The full CDR3 reads CASRNGYEQYF.

Details on this clone: The missing CDR3 end, 3 residues past where the read stops, is filled in from the germline J gene. This chain connects TRBV11-2 to TRBJ1-2; 7 bases are a match to TRBD1. This CDR3 is built from 14 residues. V was clipped by 4 bases and J by 7 bases; unmatched bases: 9. Looked up from germline, CDR1 is SGHAT and CDR2 is FQNNGV. The part of the CDR3 DNA that was read is TGTGCCAGCAGCTCAATCCCCCAGGGGGGTGGC. Amino acid sequence: CASSSIPQGGG. Given in full, the CDR3 is CASSSIPQGGGYTF.

This clone is identified as medium-sized from frequency. The read terminates 3 residues before the CDR3 end, so the remaining end is supplied by the germline J gene. The chain links TRBV18 to TRBJ2-2; TRBD1 matches at 9 bases. This CDR3 comprises 17 residues. Per the germline V gene, CDR1 is KGHSH and CDR2 is LQKENI. The ends lost 8 bases at V and 2 bases at J; junction bases unmatched: 12. The CDR3 sequence is CASRNRGRRGNTGELFF. CDR3 DNA, as far as it was read: TGTGCCAGCAGAAACAGGGGGCGGAGAGGAAACACCGGGGAG.

About this clone itself: The missing CDR3 end, 3 residues past where the read stops, is filled in from the germline J gene. J is TRBJ1-2 and V is TRBV11-2; TRBD1 is a possible D gene (5 bases). Trimming stripped 4 bases from V and 2 bases from J, with 14 bases between. CDR1 SGHAT and CDR2 FQNNGV come from the germline V gene. This CDR3 contains 15 residues. The sequenced part of the CDR3 DNA is TGTGCCAGCAGCTCGGGTTGGGGGGGAAACTATGGC. Translating it yields CASSSGWGGNYG. The full CDR3 sequence reads CASSSGWGGNYGYTF.

As regards this clone: The CDR3 extends 3 residues past the end of the read, so its final part is completed from the germline J gene. The rearrangement links TRBV6-2 or TRBV6-3 to TRBJ2-4, with D perhaps TRBD2 (5 bases). Germline V CDR1 and CDR2: MNHEY, SVGEGT. This CDR3 has 15 residues. The CDR3 loop reads CASSYSSRVGNGQYF. CDR3 DNA, as far as it was read: TGTGCCAGCAGTTACTCCTCGCGGGTGGGTAATGGT.